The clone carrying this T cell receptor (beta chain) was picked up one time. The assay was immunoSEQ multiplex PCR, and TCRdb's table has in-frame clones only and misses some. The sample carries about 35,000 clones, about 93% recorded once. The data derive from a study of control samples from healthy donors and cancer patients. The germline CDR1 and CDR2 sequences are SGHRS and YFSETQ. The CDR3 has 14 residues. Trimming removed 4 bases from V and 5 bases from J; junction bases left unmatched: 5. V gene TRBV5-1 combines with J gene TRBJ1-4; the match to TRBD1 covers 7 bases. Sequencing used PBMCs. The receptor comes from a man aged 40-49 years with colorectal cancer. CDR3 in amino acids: CASSLDRMNEKLFF. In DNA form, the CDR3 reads TGCGCCAGCAGCCTGGACAGGATGAATGAAAAACTGTTTTTT.